The 32 T cell receptor beta chains below were found in one sample sequenced in a study of T cells in Graves' hyperthyroidism and ophthalmopathy. Amplification yielded TCR beta CDR3 regions, with RNA transcripts as the source. TCR CDR3 underwent first-round RT-PCR with the HTBI primer set. TCRdb re-derived calls from the multiplex PCR reads in MiXCR, one entry per CDR3 protein. Among about 500,000 distinct CDR3 sequences listed, 16% were seen once. Sequencing was carried out using blood. These receptors all stem from a woman under 30 with Graves' hyperthyroidism.

This clonotype has at least ten counts. The rearrangement links TRBV28 to TRBJ2-7; 8 bases are a match to TRBD2. Germline CDR1 MDHEN, CDR2 SYDVKM. There are 14 residues in the CDR3. V lost 5 bases to trimming and J lost 7 bases; unmatched junction nucleotides: 10. The CDR3 region is CASSPPGGAREQYF. The CDR3 DNA is TGTGCCAGCAGTCCACCGGGGGGGGCCAGGGAGCAGTACTTC.

This clonotype was counted between two and nine times. J is TRBJ2-1 and V is TRBV7-9; D is uncertain. V was trimmed by 5 bases and J by 8 bases, leaving 7 bases between them. The CDR3 covers 11 residues. CDR1 and CDR2 from the germline V gene are SEHNR and FQNEAQ (reference sequence). CDR3 sequence: CASSLQYEQFF. The CDR3 DNA reads TGTGCCAGCAGCCTTCAGTATGAGCAGTTCTTC.

This clonotype was seen only once. Just one base apart from a much larger clone, this may be a read error. This chain links TRBV2 with TRBJ2-2; 8 nucleotides line up with TRBD2. This CDR3 region has 14 residues. Germline V gene data show CDR1 as SNHLY and CDR2 as FYNNEI. J lost 4 bases, V lost 6 bases, and 4 bases had no gene match. The CDR3 nucleotides read TGTGCCAGCAGAGCGGGAGCGGGCACCGGGGAGCTGTTTTTT. Its protein is CASRAGAGTGELFF.

The gene calls are TRBV7-2 and TRBJ2-1; D might be TRBD2 (5 bases). V lost 1 base and J 7 bases, leaving 17 bases between the germline ends. Germline-derived CDR1 and CDR2 are SGHTA and FQGNSA. The CDR3 spans 16 residues. This CDR3 is CASSLDSWGVRNEQFF. The CDR3 DNA reads TGTGCCAGCAGCTTAGACAGTTGGGGAGTTAGGAATGAGCAGTTCTTC.

This clonotype has only one observation. The chain recombines TRBV7-8 with TRBJ1-1; a possible D gene is TRBD1 (5 bases). This CDR3 has 14 amino acids. CDR1 is SGHVS, CDR2 FQNEAQ, per germline. The V and J ends lost 4 bases and 4 bases respectively, with 13 bases between them. CDR3 sequence reads: CASSWRLGTTEAFF. The CDR3 DNA reads TGTGCCAGCAGCTGGAGACTTGGGACCACTGAAGCTTTCTTT.

The table lists this clonotype with many counts. CDR3 coding DNA: TGTGCCAGCTCACCACAGGGCTTGCAAGAGACCCAGTACTTC. Its protein is CASSPQGLQETQYF. J is TRBJ2-5 and V is TRBV18; no clear D gene. Germline CDR1 reads KGHSH; CDR2 reads LQKENI. CDR3 length: 14 residues. Trimming took off 1 base at V and 2 bases at J, with 8 bases between the two ends.

This clonotype was counted a few times. V gene TRBV4-2 combines with J gene TRBJ1-1; 8 bases align to TRBD1. Trimming removed 0 bases from V and 5 bases from J; junction bases left unmatched: 5. Germline V CDR1 and CDR2: LGHNA, YNFKEQ. The CDR3 spans 15 residues. CDR3 in DNA: TGTGCCAGCAGCCAAGAAACAGGGGGGAGAACTGAAGCTTTCTTT. Its translation: CASSQETGGRTEAFF.

This clonotype showed up just a few times. The CDR3: CASSGGTSGGEETQYF. As DNA, the CDR3 is TGTGCCAGCAGCGGGGGGACTAGCGGGGGTGAGGAGACCCAGTACTTC. This rearrangement joins TRBV27 to TRBJ2-5, with 14 nucleotides matching TRBD2. The CDR3 has 16 residues. Germline V CDR1 and CDR2: MNHEY, SMNVEV (reference sequence). V dropped 6 bases and J dropped 5; count of bases not matched to a gene: 8.

This clonotype was counted many times. The J gene is TRBJ2-7, the V gene TRBV12-3 or TRBV12-4; 8 bases align to TRBD2. The CDR3 loop spans 16 amino acids. J lost 5 bases, V lost 6 bases, and 15 bases had no gene match. As DNA, the CDR3 is TGTGCCAGCAGCCCGGGATACGTTCCCGGGGGGGACGAGCAGTACTTC. Protein product: CASSPGYVPGGDEQYF.

This clonotype appeared many times. The rearrangement joins TRBV12-3 or TRBV12-4 to TRBJ1-1, with 11 bases that match TRBD1. The ends lost 6 bases at V and 3 bases at J; junction bases unmatched: 6. The CDR3 contains 15 residues. In DNA form, the CDR3 reads TGTGCCAGCAGCCCACCGGACAGGGGGCACACTGAAGCTTTCTTT. This translates into CASSPPDRGHTEAFF.

The sample holds a few counts of this clonotype. This chain uses TRBV13 with TRBJ1-2; D might be TRBD1 (6 bases). V lost 3 bases and J 6 bases, leaving 14 bases between the germline ends. This CDR3 is built from 14 residues. Germline values: CDR1 PRHDT, CDR2 FYEKMQ (reference sequence). The DNA of the CDR3 is TGTGCCAGCAGCTTTTACGACAGGAACGATGGCTACACCTTC. Residues: CASSFYDRNDGYTF. The full variable domain, with the rest looked up from reference TRBV13 and TRBJ1-2, is AAGVIQSPRHLIKEKRETATLKCYPIPRHDTVYWYQQGPGQDPQFLISFYEKMQSDKGSIPDRFSAQQFSDYHSELNMSSLELGDSALYFCASSFYDRNDGYTFGSGTRLTVV.

Regarding this clonotype: This sequence may be a read error, since a much larger clone differs from it by one base. The rearrangement links TRBV18 to TRBJ1-5; no reliable D call. CDR1 and CDR2 from the germline V gene are KGHSH and LQKENI. The CDR3 has 15 residues. The CDR3: CASSPSKGDNQPPHF. The DNA for the CDR3 is TGTGCCAGCTCACCAAGCAAGGGCGACAATCAGCCCCCGCATTTT. Full variable domain (remainder filled in from reference TRBV18 and TRBJ1-5): NAGVMQNPRHLVRRRGQEARLRCSPMKGHSHVYWYRQLPEEGLKFMVYLQKENIIDESGMPKERFSAEFPKEGPSILRIQQVVRGDSAAYFCASSPSKGDNQPPHFGDGTRLSIL.

The rearrangement uses TRBV7-2 and TRBJ2-7; D call uncertain. The CDR3 has 14 amino acids. The germline V and J ends were trimmed by 5 bases and 4 bases, with 15 bases remaining between them. The germline gives CDR1 SGHTA, CDR2 FQGNSA. CDR3 sequence: CASSATDEPYEQYF. The CDR3 coding sequence is TGTGCCAGCAGCGCGACGGACGAGCCATACGAGCAGTACTTC.

This clonotype was counted a single time. The chain combines TRBV25-1 with TRBJ1-3; the D gene is possibly TRBD1 (5 bases). V lost 4 bases and J lost 8, with 15 bases in between. The CDR3 extends over 14 amino acids. Germline loops: CDR1 MGHDK, CDR2 SYGVNS. The CDR3 coding sequence is TGTGCCAGCAGTGCCCGGGCCCTGGGGGACACCATATATTTT. Encoded protein: CASSARALGDTIYF. The whole variable domain, filled in from reference TRBV25-1 and TRBJ1-3, reads EADIYQTPRYLVIGTGKKITLECSQTMGHDKMYWYQQDPGMELHLIHYSYGVNSTEKGDLSSESTVSRIRTEHFPLTLESARPSHTSQYLCASSARALGDTIYFGEGSWLTVV.

The table lists this clonotype with a few counts. V usage is TRBV4-3 and J usage is TRBJ2-1; D not resolved. V lost 1 base and J 7 bases, leaving 8 bases between the germline ends. The CDR3 extends over 13 amino acids. The germline CDR1 and CDR2 sequences are LGHNA and YSLEER. In DNA, the CDR3 is TGCGCCAGCAGCCAAGCGGTTTTTAATGAGCAGTTCTTC. It codes for CASSQAVFNEQFF.

This clonotype was seen ten or more times. This sequence joins TRBV27 and TRBJ1-1; D may be TRBD1 (6 bases). Looked up from germline, CDR1 is MNHEY and CDR2 is SMNVEV (reference sequence). V dropped 2 bases and J dropped 2 bases, with 12 bases sitting between them. The length of the CDR3 is 15 residues. The CDR3 coding sequence is TGTGCCAGCAGTTTAGGGGGCTATTATAACACTGAAGCTTTCTTT. Protein sequence: CASSLGGYYNTEAFF.

This clonotype was observed at least ten times. The rearrangement uses TRBV28 and TRBJ2-7; 8 bases agree with TRBD2. CDR3 length equals 15 residues. Per germline, CDR1 MDHEN and CDR2 SYDVKM. The V and J ends lost 3 bases and 6 bases, in that order; junction bases with no gene match: 10. The DNA of the CDR3 is TGTGCCAGCAGTTTCGTCCGGGGGGGAAGGAGCGAGCAGTACTTC. Its translation: CASSFVRGGRSEQYF. Filled out from reference TRBV28 and TRBJ2-7, the complete variable domain reads DVKVTQSSRYLVKRTGEKVFLECVQDMDHENMFWYRQDPGLGLRLIYFSYDVKMKEKGDIPEGYSVSREKKERFSLILESASTNQTSMYLCASSFVRGGRSEQYFGPGTRLTVT.

The rearrangement uses TRBV20-1 and TRBJ2-1, with D possibly matching TRBD2 (6 bases). Germline V gene data show CDR1 as DFQATT and CDR2 as SNEGSKA (reference sequence). The CDR3 runs 15 residues. The ends were cut back, 4 bases at V and 3 bases at J, with 16 bases in the middle. CDR3 bases: TGCAGTGCTAATCACCGGGACTCCCTCTACAATGAGCAGTTCTTC. Encoded protein: CSANHRDSLYNEQFF.

This clonotype has at least ten counts. This rearrangement joins TRBV2 to TRBJ2-5; the D gene is possibly TRBD2 (5 bases). The germline V gene has CDR1 SNHLY and CDR2 FYNNEI. Deletions cut 6 bases from V and 0 bases from J, with 8 bases between. The CDR3 length is 13 residues. The DNA of the CDR3 is TGTGCCAGCAGCGGGGAAAACCAAGAGACCCAGTACTTC. Residues: CASSGENQETQYF.

The CDR3 DNA follows: TGCAGCGTTGCCGGCGGCGGACCGCCCGGCTACACCTTC. This translates into CSVAGGGPPGYTF. J is TRBJ1-2 and V is TRBV29-1; D gene ambiguous. Germline CDR1 and CDR2: SQVTM and ANQGSEA. V was pared by 4 bases and J by 8 bases, with 17 bases between. CDR3 length equals 13 residues.

This clonotype was detected many times. V and J are TRBV2 and TRBJ1-2; a weak D match, TRBD1 (5 bases). The germline V and J ends were trimmed by 1 base and 2 bases, with 14 bases remaining between them. This CDR3 is built from 16 residues. Per germline, CDR1 SNHLY and CDR2 FYNNEI. The CDR3 coding sequence is TGTGCCAGCAGTGAAGAGCGTGACAGTTTGAACTATGGCTACACCTTC. It codes for CASSEERDSLNYGYTF.

This clonotype was detected once. The chain joins TRBV12-3 or TRBV12-4 to TRBJ1-3; no clear D. CDR3 size: 14 residues. Between the trimmed V and J ends, which lost 5 bases and 4 bases, there was a span of 12 bases. The CDR3 loop is CASSRPIPGNTIYF. The DNA for the CDR3 is TGTGCCAGCAGTCGCCCCATTCCGGGAAACACCATATATTTT.

V is TRBV5-1 and J is TRBJ2-7, with 9 bases fitting TRBD1. V was clipped by 4 bases and J by 2 bases; unmatched bases: 4. This CDR3 has 14 amino acids. The germline gives CDR1 SGHRS, CDR2 YFSETQ. CDR3 residues: CASSGRDRAYEQYF. The CDR3 DNA reads as TGCGCCAGCAGCGGCCGGGACAGGGCCTACGAGCAGTACTTC.

This clonotype was counted between two and nine times. The rearrangement uses TRBV7-2 and TRBJ1-1; TRBD1 aligns across 7 bases. The V gene end was trimmed by 5 bases and the J gene end by 1 base; junction bases not matched to a gene: 7. CDR1 is SGHTA and CDR2 is FQGNSA in the germline V gene. This CDR3 has 15 residues. CDR3 DNA: TGTGCCAGCAGCCCCTCGGGACAGAGGAACACTGAAGCTTTCTTT. Its translation: CASSPSGQRNTEAFF.

In its sample, this clonotype was seen once. This chain links TRBV15 with TRBJ2-5, with 11 bases lining up with TRBD2. V shed 4 bases and J 4 bases; nucleotides not matched to a gene: 5. This CDR3 has 15 residues. CDR1 LNHNV and CDR2 YYDKDF come from the germline V gene (reference sequence). The CDR3 protein is CATSNSGGAGETQYF. The CDR3 DNA sequence: TGTGCCACCAGCAATAGCGGGGGGGCTGGAGAGACCCAGTACTTC.

This clonotype was counted ten times or more. V and J are TRBV7-9 and TRBJ2-1; weak D call: TRBD1 (6 bases). The germline gives CDR1 SEHNR, CDR2 FQNEAQ (reference sequence). V gave up 7 bases and J gave up 8 bases, with 12 bases separating them. The CDR3 has 12 residues. CDR3 DNA: TGTGCCAGCAACAAAGGGGGTCATGAGCAGTTCTTC. This translates into CASNKGGHEQFF.

This chain connects TRBV6-1 to TRBJ1-1; TRBD1 is a possible D gene (6 bases). Germline CDR1 MNHNS, CDR2 SASEGT. The CDR3 has 14 residues. V was trimmed by 4 bases and J by 4 bases, leaving 13 bases between them. The CDR3 region is CASSGTTGSTEAFF. CDR3 nucleotides: TGTGCCAGCAGTGGCACCACAGGGAGCACTGAAGCTTTCTTT.

Concerning this clonotype itself: Given a much more abundant clone one base away, this may be a read error. The gene calls are TRBV5-6 and TRBJ1-1, with TRBD1 as a possible D gene (5 bases). V dropped 7 bases and J dropped 6 bases, with 19 bases sitting between them. This CDR3 is 14 amino acids long. Germline V CDR1 and CDR2: SGHDT, YYEEEE. The CDR3 loop reads CASGEIPGKPEAFF. CDR3 nucleotides: TGTGCCAGCGGCGAAATTCCAGGGAAGCCTGAAGCTTTCTTT.

The chain recombines TRBV28 with TRBJ2-7; D ambiguous. Trimming cost V 4 bases and J 2 bases, with 6 bases left between them. Looked up from germline, CDR1 is MDHEN and CDR2 is SYDVKM. The CDR3 runs 12 residues. The CDR3 spells CASSSPPYEQYF. CDR3 sequence (DNA): TGTGCCAGCAGTTCCCCACCCTACGAGCAGTACTTC.

The sample holds many counts of this clonotype. J is TRBJ2-7 and V is TRBV7-9; the D gene is possibly TRBD2 (5 bases). The germline V gene encodes CDR1 SEHNR and CDR2 FQNEAQ (reference sequence). The germline V and J ends were trimmed by 1 base and 2 bases, with 15 bases remaining between them. The CDR3 extends over 16 amino acids. CDR3 coding DNA: TGTGCCAGCAGCTTAGACTTGCCTAGCTTCCCCTACGAGCAGTACTTC. This sequence encodes CASSLDLPSFPYEQYF.

The chain couples TRBV18 to TRBJ1-4; 9 bases agree with TRBD1. J lost 4 bases, V lost 3 bases, and 12 bases had no gene match. Germline values: CDR1 KGHSH, CDR2 LQKENI. CDR3 length equals 18 residues. CDR3 DNA: TGTGCCAGCTCACCGTCAACAGGGGGCCTGAGCAGTAATGAAAAACTGTTTTTT. This codes for CASSPSTGGLSSNEKLFF.

V gene TRBV20-1 combines with J gene TRBJ2-2; D is unresolved. Germline CDR1 and CDR2: DFQATT and SNEGSKA (reference sequence). V was shortened by 6 bases and J by 5 bases, with 13 bases between the two germline ends. The CDR3 extends over 13 amino acids. CDR3 coding DNA: TGCAGTGCCGGACGCTCGGCTACCGGGGAGCTGTTTTTT. Translating it yields CSAGRSATGELFF.